These 3 T cell receptor beta chains share one sample of origin, sequenced in a study of blood T cell repertoires in COVID-19. Sequencing was performed with immunoSEQ multiplex PCR; in TCRdb, only in-frame clones are kept and a portion is missing. Of a few hundred thousand clones in the sample, roughly 89% were seen once. The sample was peripheral blood. The receptor source for this set is a man aged 50 to 59 with acute or convalescent COVID-19.

This clone was observed a few times. V gene TRBV7-8 combines with J gene TRBJ2-7; the D is unclear. Germline-derived CDR1 and CDR2 are SGHVS and FQNEAQ. This CDR3 comprises 14 residues. The V end lost 3 bases, the J end lost 6 bases, and 15 bases lay between the germline ends. The CDR3 DNA reads TGTGCCAGCAGCTTTTCCCCCTCTTCTCTCGAGCAGTACTTC. This gives the protein CASSFSPSSLEQYF.

This chain connects TRBV29-1 to TRBJ2-3; 13 bases map to TRBD2. Trimming removed 4 bases from V and 2 bases from J; junction bases left unmatched: 6. CDR1 SQVTM and CDR2 ANQGSEA come from the germline V gene. This CDR3 spans 16 amino acids. The CDR3 coding sequence is TGCAGCGTTGCCGGACTAGCGGGGGACCTCACAGATACGCAGTATTTT. It is translated as CSVAGLAGDLTDTQYF.

V is TRBV11-2 and J is TRBJ2-5; 13 positions match TRBD2. The CDR3 loop spans 16 amino acids. With 2 bases clipped from V and 3 bases from J, the junction kept 3 bases outside the gene matches. Germline CDR1 and CDR2: SGHAT and FQNNGV. In DNA, the CDR3 is TGTGCCAGCAGCTTACGACTAGCGGGGGGAGAAGAGACCCAGTACTTC. Translated, it gives CASSLRLAGGEETQYF. Combining the CDR3 with reference TRBV11-2 and TRBJ2-5 gives the whole variable domain EAGVAQSPRYKIIEKRQSVAFWCNPISGHATLYWYQQILGQGPKLLIQFQNNGVVDDSQLPKDRFSAERLKGVDSTLKIQPAKLEDSAVYLCASSLRLAGGEETQYFGPGTRLLVL.